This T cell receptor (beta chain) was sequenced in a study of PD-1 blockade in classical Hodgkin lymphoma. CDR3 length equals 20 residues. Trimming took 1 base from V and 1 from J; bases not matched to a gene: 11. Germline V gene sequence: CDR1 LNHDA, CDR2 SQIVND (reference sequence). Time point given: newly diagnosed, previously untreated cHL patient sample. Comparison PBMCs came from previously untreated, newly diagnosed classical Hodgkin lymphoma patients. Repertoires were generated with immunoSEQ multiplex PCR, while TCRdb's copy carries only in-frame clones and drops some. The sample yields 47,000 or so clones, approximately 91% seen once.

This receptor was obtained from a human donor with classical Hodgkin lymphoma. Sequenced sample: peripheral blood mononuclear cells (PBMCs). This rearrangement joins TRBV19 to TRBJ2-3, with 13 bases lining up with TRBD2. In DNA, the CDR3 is TGTGCCAGTAGTATAGGGGGACTAGCGGGACGGTATCTCGGCACAGATACGCAGTATTTT. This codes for CASSIGGLAGRYLGTDTQYF.